Below, 30 T cell receptor beta chains from the same sample are listed, as sequenced in a study of cytomegalovirus exposure and HLA in healthy donors. Amplification used 60 Vbeta primers and 13 Jbeta primers. Generated by immunoSEQ multiplex PCR, the TCRdb table keeps only in-frame clones and is missing some. The table includes over 100,000 clones, about 61% detected once. The sequenced sample consisted of PBMCs. The source of these receptors is a middle-aged woman in good health and CMV-seronegative.

The V call is TRBV6-4, the J call TRBJ2-3; 11 bases are shared with TRBD2. CDR1 MRHNA and CDR2 SNTAGT come from the germline V gene. J gave up 1 base and V 2 bases, and 5 bases lay outside the gene matches. This CDR3 contains 17 residues. The CDR3: CASSDTSGGGGTDTQYF. Written as DNA, the CDR3 is TGTGCCAGCAGTGACACTAGCGGGGGAGGAGGCACAGATACGCAGTATTTT.

This rearrangement joins TRBV4-3 to TRBJ2-5; 8 bases agree with TRBD1. The V gene end was trimmed by 1 base and the J gene end by 5 bases; junction bases not matched to a gene: 12. Per the germline V gene, CDR1 is LGHNA and CDR2 is YSLEER. The length of the CDR3 is 17 residues. CDR3 loop: CASSQGQGRGPEETQYF. CDR3 nucleotides: TGCGCCAGCAGCCAAGGGCAGGGCAGGGGGCCGGAGGAGACCCAGTACTTC.

The chain employs TRBV27 and TRBJ1-2, with 9 bases identical to TRBD1. J gave up 8 bases and V 4 bases, and 5 bases lay outside the gene matches. CDR3 size: 13 residues. CDR1 is MNHEY, CDR2 SMNVEV, per germline (reference sequence). The CDR3 DNA is TGTGCCAGCAGTTACAGGGGGCTGCGCGGCTACACCTTC. Residues: CASSYRGLRGYTF.

V and J are TRBV4-1 and TRBJ1-5; 10 nucleotides agree with TRBD1. The CDR3 is 19 amino acids. Germline CDR1 and CDR2: MGHRA and YSYEKL. The V and J ends lost 3 bases and 3 bases, in that order; junction bases with no gene match: 14. The CDR3 DNA sequence: TGCGCCAGCAGCCACGTCTTTCCGCTAGGGACAGGGGCCAATCAGCCCCAGCATTTT. Its protein is CASSHVFPLGTGANQPQHF.

The V and J genes are TRBV14 and TRBJ2-4, with D unresolved. This CDR3 is 13 amino acids long. CDR1 and CDR2 (germline): SGHDN, FVKESK. The V gene lost 4 bases and the J gene lost 0 bases, with 4 bases spanning the gap. The CDR3 sequence: CASSPLAKNIQYF. The CDR3 DNA reads as TGTGCCAGCAGCCCGTTAGCCAAAAACATTCAGTACTTC.

This clone was recorded once. V gene TRBV5-1 combines with J gene TRBJ2-7; TRBD1 matches 8 bases. There are 13 residues in the CDR3. Germline values: CDR1 SGHRS, CDR2 YFSETQ. J gave up 2 bases and V 4 bases, and 2 bases lay outside the gene matches. CDR3 loop: CASSLQGAYEQYF. The CDR3 DNA reads as TGCGCCAGCAGCCTACAGGGGGCCTACGAGCAGTACTTC.

The CDR3 loop is CASSPTTTNEKLFF. The CDR3 DNA sequence: TGTGCCAGCAGCCCCACAACAACTAATGAAAAACTGTTTTTT. The chain uses TRBV6-6 and TRBJ1-4; D unresolved. The V end lost 6 bases, the J end lost 0 bases, and 8 bases lay between the germline ends. CDR1 and CDR2 from the germline V gene are MNHNY and SVGAGI (reference sequence). This CDR3 is built from 14 residues.

This clone showed up many times. This rearrangement joins TRBV30 to TRBJ2-3; 12 bases align to TRBD2. J gave up 0 bases and V 2 bases, and 6 bases lay outside the gene matches. Per germline, CDR1 GTSNPN and CDR2 SVGIG (reference sequence). The CDR3 runs 17 residues. The CDR3, as DNA: TGTGCCTGGAGTACTAGCGGGGGGATAACTAGCACAGATACGCAGTATTTT. Translation gives CAWSTSGGITSTDTQYF.

J is TRBJ1-2 and V is TRBV27; TRBD1 aligns across 7 bases. J lost 5 bases, V lost 2 bases, and 14 bases had no gene match. In germline, CDR1 is MNHEY, CDR2 SMNVEV (reference sequence). This CDR3 spans 17 amino acids. The CDR3 DNA reads TGTGCCAGCAGTTTACGGGCGGACAGGAGCCATCTTTATGGCTACACCTTC. Translating gives CASSLRADRSHLYGYTF.

The J gene is TRBJ1-5, the V gene TRBV7-2, with 7 positions matching TRBD1. V shed 5 bases and J 5 bases; nucleotides not matched to a gene: 9. The V gene's germline CDR1 is SGHTA and CDR2 FQGNSA. The CDR3 contains 15 residues. The CDR3 sequence: CASSKRTGLDQPQHF. The DNA for the CDR3 is TGTGCCAGCAGCAAGCGGACAGGATTAGATCAGCCCCAGCATTTT. Drawing the rest from reference TRBV7-2 and TRBJ1-5, the complete variable domain is GAGVSQSPSNKVTEKGKDVELRCDPISGHTALYWYRQSLGQGLEFLIYFQGNSAPDKSGLPSDRFSAERTGGSVSTLTIQRTQQEDSAVYLCASSKRTGLDQPQHFGDGTRLSIL.

The genes are TRBV6-4 and TRBJ1-1; unclear D gene. Trimming removed 0 bases from V and 3 bases from J, with 20 bases in between. The V gene's germline CDR1 is MRHNA and CDR2 SNTAGT. There are 18 residues in the CDR3. The CDR3 nucleotides are TGTGCCAGCAGTGACTCCCCGCGGCTCGCAGAACGGGACACTGAAGCTTTCTTT. It is translated as CASSDSPRLAERDTEAFF.

The chain has TRBV19 and TRBJ1-5; D gene ambiguous. This CDR3 has 15 amino acids. CDR1 is LNHDA and CDR2 is SQIVND in the germline V gene (reference sequence). V dropped 5 bases and J dropped 0 bases, with 11 bases sitting between them. The CDR3 loop reads CASSDSSLSNQPQHF. The CDR3 bases are TGTGCCAGTAGTGATAGTTCACTTAGCAATCAGCCCCAGCATTTT.

The chain couples TRBV5-1 to TRBJ2-5; D perhaps matches TRBD2 (5 bases). CDR1 and CDR2 (germline): SGHRS, YFSETQ. The CDR3 has 13 residues. V lost 5 bases and J 2 bases, leaving 10 bases between the germline ends. Here the CDR3 reads CASRLGGQETQYF. CDR3 nucleotides: TGCGCCAGCAGATTAGGAGGACAAGAGACCCAGTACTTC.

This chain connects TRBV4-1 to TRBJ1-1; D gene unclear. V lost 1 base and J lost 0, with 9 bases in between. This CDR3 region has 15 residues. Germline lookup yields CDR1 MGHRA and CDR2 YSYEKL. The CDR3 spells CASSQVPLLNTEAFF. Here the CDR3 DNA reads TGCGCCAGCAGCCAAGTCCCCCTGTTGAACACTGAAGCTTTCTTT.

The chain links TRBV4-1 to TRBJ1-5, with D maybe TRBD1 (5 bases). CDR3 length: 19 residues. Germline values: CDR1 MGHRA, CDR2 YSYEKL. The V and J ends lost 4 bases and 0 bases respectively, with 22 bases between them. This CDR3 reads CASSPGGELLLYSNQPQHF. The CDR3 DNA is TGCGCCAGCAGCCCTGGGGGGGAACTCTTACTTTATAGCAATCAGCCCCAGCATTTT.

This clone was seen more than once but under ten times. The rearrangement links TRBV2 to TRBJ1-4; D perhaps matches TRBD1 (6 bases). This CDR3 region has 13 residues. Trimming left V 8 bases short and J 5 bases short, with 12 bases between. Germline V CDR1 and CDR2: SNHLY, FYNNEI. CDR3 DNA: TGTGCCAGCGAAAAGGGGGAAAATGAAAAACTGTTTTTT. Its translation is CASEKGENEKLFF.

This clone has only a few counts. This chain links TRBV28 with TRBJ2-1; TRBD1 matches 7 bases. CDR1 MDHEN and CDR2 SYDVKM come from the germline V gene. This CDR3 contains 14 residues. Trimming removed 3 bases from V and 5 bases from J; junction bases left unmatched: 4. CDR3 sequence: CASSLRGHNNEQFF. The CDR3, as DNA: TGTGCCAGCAGTTTGAGGGGGCACAACAATGAGCAGTTCTTC.

This clone was seen more than once but under ten times. The rearrangement uses TRBV5-1 and TRBJ1-1, with 8 positions matching TRBD1. Losses at the gene ends were 1 base for V and 7 bases for J; bases not matched to a gene: 6. CDR1 is SGHRS and CDR2 is YFSETQ in the germline V gene. This CDR3 spans 14 amino acids. The CDR3, as DNA: TGCGCCAGCAGCTTGCGACAGGGGATTGGTGAAGCTTTCTTT. Amino acids: CASSLRQGIGEAFF.

In this sample, this clone turned up a few times. The CDR3 DNA reads as TGTGCCAGCAGCTTACCTTCACTAGCGGAGGCCTACGAGCAGTACTTC. It is translated as CASSLPSLAEAYEQYF. The chain carries TRBV7-6 and TRBJ2-7, with 8 bases aligning to TRBD2. This CDR3 is 16 amino acids long. The V and J ends lost 2 bases and 2 bases, in that order; junction bases with no gene match: 8. The germline V gene has CDR1 SGHVS and CDR2 FNYEAQ.

The chain joins TRBV11-2 to TRBJ2-7, with TRBD1 identical over 9 bases. The CDR3 sequence is 15 residues long. Unmatched junction bases numbered 4, after V lost 4 bases and J lost 0 bases. Looked up from germline, CDR1 is SGHAT and CDR2 is FQNNGV. CDR3 sequence reads: CASSSGTGFSYEQYF. CDR3 bases: TGTGCCAGCAGCTCCGGGACAGGGTTCTCCTACGAGCAGTACTTC.

The rearrangement uses TRBV4-3 and TRBJ1-6; D not resolved. Trimming removed 3 bases at V and 7 bases at J, with 19 bases between. CDR1 and CDR2 (germline): LGHNA, YSLEER. The CDR3 totals 17 residues. CDR3 bases: TGCGCCAGCAGCCAGACCGGGAATTACTTGGAAAATTCACCCCTCCACTTT. As protein: CASSQTGNYLENSPLHF.

The genes are TRBV9 and TRBJ2-2; D not certain. The V and J ends lost 2 bases and 4 bases respectively, with 6 bases between them. Germline lookup yields CDR1 SGDLS and CDR2 YYNGEE. There are 13 residues in the CDR3. CDR3 amino acids: CASSVLSTGELFF. The CDR3 nucleotides are TGTGCCAGCAGCGTTTTGAGCACCGGGGAGCTGTTTTTT.

This chain connects TRBV7-2 to TRBJ1-2; D not certain. Germline assignment: CDR1 SGHTA and CDR2 FQGNSA. There are 14 residues in the CDR3. The germline V and J ends were trimmed by 3 bases and 1 base, with 9 bases remaining between them. The CDR3 bases are TGTGCCAGCAGCTTTTTGGCAGATAACTATGGCTACACCTTC. Its translation: CASSFLADNYGYTF. Looking up the rest from reference TRBV7-2 and TRBJ1-2 gives the full variable domain: GAGVSQSPSNKVTEKGKDVELRCDPISGHTALYWYRQSLGQGLEFLIYFQGNSAPDKSGLPSDRFSAERTGGSVSTLTIQRTQQEDSAVYLCASSFLADNYGYTFGSGTRLTVV.

The J gene is TRBJ2-7, the V gene TRBV18; the match to TRBD1 covers 9 bases. V dropped 6 bases and J dropped 4; count of bases not matched to a gene: 7. CDR3 length: 14 residues. The V gene's germline CDR1 is KGHSH and CDR2 LQKENI. The CDR3 DNA sequence: TGTGCCAGCTCGGCGACAGGGGGATCTTACGAGCAGTACTTC. Its translation: CASSATGGSYEQYF.

The V and J genes are TRBV30 and TRBJ1-1; TRBD1 might be the D (5 bases). Germline CDR1 GTSNPN, CDR2 SVGIG (reference sequence). Trimming took 1 base from V and 10 from J, leaving 10 bases between them. The CDR3 consists of 11 residues. CDR3 protein: CAWSGTFLAFF. The DNA of the CDR3 is TGTGCCTGGAGTGGGACATTTTTAGCTTTCTTT. Using reference TRBV30 and TRBJ1-1 for the parts outside the CDR3, the full variable domain is SQTIHQWPATLVQPVGSPLSLECTVEGTSNPNLYWYRQAAGRGLQLLFYSVGIGQISSEVPQNLSASRPQDRQFILSSKKLLLSDSGFYLCAWSGTFLAFFGQGTRLTVV.

The chain uses TRBV2 and TRBJ2-7, with 15 bases matching TRBD2. With V trimmed by 4 bases and J by 6 bases, 4 bases remained unmatched. Germline V lookup: CDR1 SNHLY, CDR2 FYNNEI. The CDR3 covers 15 residues. The CDR3 region is CASSGTSGGAGEQYF. The CDR3 DNA reads as TGTGCCAGCAGTGGGACTAGCGGGGGGGCTGGCGAGCAGTACTTC.

The chain couples TRBV7-8 to TRBJ1-6; D may be TRBD1 (5 bases). CDR3 size: 17 residues. Per the germline V gene, CDR1 is SGHVS and CDR2 is FQNEAQ. V lost 6 bases and J 1 base, leaving 16 bases between the germline ends. CDR3 sequence: CASRGVGRISYNSPLHF. The CDR3 DNA reads TGTGCCAGCAGGGGGGTAGGGAGGATATCCTATAATTCACCCCTCCACTTT.

The chain uses TRBV2 and TRBJ1-5; 7 nucleotides align to TRBD1. CDR1 and CDR2 from the germline V gene are SNHLY and FYNNEI. Trimming cost V 7 bases and J 6 bases; bases outside gene matches: 3. The CDR3 length is 12 residues. CDR3 protein: CASTQGGQPQHF. DNA for the CDR3: TGTGCCAGCACCCAGGGGGGTCAGCCCCAGCATTTT.

V is TRBV7-2 and J is TRBJ1-4, with 7 nucleotides matching TRBD1. V lost 5 bases to trimming and J lost 4 bases; unmatched junction nucleotides: 4. The CDR3 is made up of 14 amino acids. Germline lookup yields CDR1 SGHTA and CDR2 FQGNSA. The DNA for the CDR3 is TGTGCCAGCAGCGCGACAGGGCTTAATGAAAAACTGTTTTTT. This gives the protein CASSATGLNEKLFF.

V usage is TRBV2 and J usage is TRBJ1-1, with 8 bases aligning to TRBD1. Germline V gives CDR1 SNHLY, CDR2 FYNNEI. This CDR3 spans 14 amino acids. Trimming at V came to 4 bases and at J to 5 bases, leaving 6 bases not matched to a gene. CDR3 DNA sequence: TGTGCCAGCAGTGGGACAGGGTTTACAACTGAAGCTTTCTTT. Amino acid sequence: CASSGTGFTTEAFF.